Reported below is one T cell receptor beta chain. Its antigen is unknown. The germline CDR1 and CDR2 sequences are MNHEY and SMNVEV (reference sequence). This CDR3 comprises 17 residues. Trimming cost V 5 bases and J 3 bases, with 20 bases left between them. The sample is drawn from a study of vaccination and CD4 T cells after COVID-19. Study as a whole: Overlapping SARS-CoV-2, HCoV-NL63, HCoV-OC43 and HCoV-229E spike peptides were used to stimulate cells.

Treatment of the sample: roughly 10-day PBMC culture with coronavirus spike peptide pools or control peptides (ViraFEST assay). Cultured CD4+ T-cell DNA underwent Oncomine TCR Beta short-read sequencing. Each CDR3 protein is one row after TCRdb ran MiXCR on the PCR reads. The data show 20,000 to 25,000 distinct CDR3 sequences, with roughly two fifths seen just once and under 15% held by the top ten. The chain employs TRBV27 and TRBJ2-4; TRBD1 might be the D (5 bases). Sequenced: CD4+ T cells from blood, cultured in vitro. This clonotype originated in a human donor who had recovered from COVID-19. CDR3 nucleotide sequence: TGTGCCAGCAGTCCCAAATCAGGGATGTATGGCAAAAACATTCAGTACTTC. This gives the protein CASSPKSGMYGKNIQYF.